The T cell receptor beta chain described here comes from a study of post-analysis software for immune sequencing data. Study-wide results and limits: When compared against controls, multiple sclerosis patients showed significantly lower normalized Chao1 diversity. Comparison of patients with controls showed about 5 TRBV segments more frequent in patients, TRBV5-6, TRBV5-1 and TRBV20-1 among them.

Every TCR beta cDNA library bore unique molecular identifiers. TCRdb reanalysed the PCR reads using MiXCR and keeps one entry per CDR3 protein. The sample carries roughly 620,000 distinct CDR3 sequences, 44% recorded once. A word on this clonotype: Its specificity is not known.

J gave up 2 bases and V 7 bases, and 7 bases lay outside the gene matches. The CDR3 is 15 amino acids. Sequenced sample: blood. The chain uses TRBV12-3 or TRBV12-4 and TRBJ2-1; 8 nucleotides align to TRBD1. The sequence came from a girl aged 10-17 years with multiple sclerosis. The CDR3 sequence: CASNRGTGAYNEQFF. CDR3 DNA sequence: TGTGCCAGCAATCGAGGGACAGGCGCCTACAATGAGCAGTTCTTC.